This T cell receptor beta chain was captured in a study of blood T cell repertoires in COVID-19. For the study at large: Samples representing acute and convalescent COVID-19 were sourced from the United States, Italy and Spain.

This clone was seen just once. Germline V CDR1 and CDR2: SGHRS, YFSETQ. V gave up 1 base and J gave up 8 bases, with 18 bases separating them. This CDR3 region has 15 residues. Sequenced by immunoSEQ multiplex PCR; TCRdb stores in-frame clones only, minus some. The sample contains approximately 70,000 clones, 70% to 80% of which appear only once. The chain joins TRBV5-1 to TRBJ1-1, with D hard to call. The clonotype comes from a woman aged 70-85 years with acute or convalescent COVID-19. Sequenced input: peripheral blood. The CDR3 DNA reads as TGCGCCAGCAGCTTGATTAACGACGGAAAGCGAGAAGCTTTCTTT. Translation: CASSLINDGKREAFF.